This T cell receptor (beta chain) was identified in a study of blood T cell repertoires in COVID-19. Overall study context: Acute and convalescent COVID-19 specimens originated in the United States, Italy and Spain. T cells, B-cell-depleted T cells, or PBMCs supplied cDNA or gDNA.

The V gene's germline CDR1 is LGHNA and CDR2 YNFKEQ. This CDR3 is built from 16 residues. Trimming removed 2 bases from V and 6 bases from J; junction bases left unmatched: 7. This clone was detected a few times. In the original processing: From reference gene primer amplification, estimates of nucleated cell counts were derived. Libraries were prepared by immunoSEQ multiplex PCR; TCRdb keeps only in-frame clonotypes and omits some of them. The V and J calls and clone size were taken over from that table, and D and trimming were inferred from the DNA. The sample holds approximately 170,000 clones; around 81% are singletons and the top ten take 2.6%.

This receptor was identified in a human donor with acute or convalescent COVID-19. The donor label of this sample is uncertain. This chain connects TRBV4-2 to TRBJ1-6; TRBD1 agrees at 7 bases. Source material: peripheral blood. The CDR3 here is CASSQPARQGNSPLHF. In DNA form, the CDR3 reads TGTGCCAGCAGCCAACCTGCCAGACAGGGTAATTCACCCCTCCACTTT.